These T cell receptor beta chains were read from a single sample in a study of T cells after yellow fever vaccination. TCRdb re-called the 5' RACE reads with MiXCR, one entry per CDR3 protein. The profile shows about 350,000 distinct CDR3 sequences, 8.1% of them singletons. Sequences were derived from PBMCs, sampled approximately 47 days after the first yellow fever vaccination. The receptors come from a man between 18 and 35 years old who received the YFV17D yellow fever vaccine. The CDR3 runs from the conserved cysteine through the conserved F or W. A D gene is named only where the DNA matches it firmly. Clone size is shown for a subset of rows, as once, few, many or a class of expanded clone.

size,D,V,J,CDR3,DNA
NA,NA,TRBV7-9,TRBJ2-1,CASPVSSYNEQFF,TGTGCCAGCCCTGTGAGCTCCTACAATGAGCAGTTCTTC
few,TRBD1,TRBV20-1,TRBJ1-5,CSALQGPNQPQHF,TGCAGTGCTTTACAGGGGCCAAATCAGCCCCAGCATTTT
NA,NA,TRBV7-8,TRBJ1-3,CASSLGLFRERSGNTIYF,TGTGCCAGCAGCTTAGGGCTCTTCCGGGAACGCTCTGGAAACACCATATATTTT
few,TRBD2,TRBV7-8,TRBJ2-1,CASSPTRLAGEVEQFF,TGTGCCAGCAGCCCCACCCGACTAGCGGGGGAGGTTGAGCAGTTCTTC
few,NA,TRBV20-1,TRBJ1-1,CSARNIWGAGSAEAFF,TGCAGTGCTAGAAATATTTGGGGCGCCGGGAGCGCTGAAGCTTTCTTT
NA,TRBD1,TRBV18,TRBJ2-6,CASSPPGTAAGANVLTF,TGTGCCAGCTCACCCCCCGGGACAGCTGCTGGGGCCAACGTCCTGACTTTC
NA,TRBD2,TRBV7-2,TRBJ2-1,CASGTSGGNEQFF,TGTGCCAGCGGGACTAGCGGGGGCAATGAGCAGTTCTTC
many,NA,TRBV5-4,TRBJ2-5,CASSSREETQYF,TGTGCCAGCAGCTCTAGGGAAGAGACCCAGTACTTC
few,NA,TRBV6-2/TRBV6-3,TRBJ2-1,CASSPLLGGRRYNEQFF,TGTGCCAGCAGCCCCCTACTGGGGGGCCGGAGGTACAATGAGCAGTTCTTC
NA,TRBD1,TRBV29-1,TRBJ1-2,CSARGQGYGYTF,TGCAGCGCCAGGGGGCAGGGCTATGGCTACACCTTC
many,NA,TRBV12-5,TRBJ2-7,CASGFSLEQYF,TGTGCTAGTGGTTTTTCCCTTGAGCAGTACTTC
NA,TRBD2,TRBV19,TRBJ2-2,CASTALAALDGELFF,TGTGCCAGTACCGCACTAGCGGCCTTGGACGGGGAGCTGTTTTTT
NA,NA,TRBV7-9,TRBJ2-2,CDSNGPGELFF,TGTGACAGCAACGGACCCGGGGAGCTGTTTTTT
few,TRBD1,TRBV29-1,TRBJ1-2,CSALGRGTGYGYTF,TGCAGCGCCTTAGGCAGGGGGACCGGCTATGGCTACACCTTC
many,NA,TRBV7-2,TRBJ1-5,CASSLEGSWPQHF,TGTGCCAGCAGCTTAGAGGGGAGCTGGCCCCAGCATTTT
NA,NA,TRBV6-6,TRBJ2-7,CASSYSMYEQYF,TGTGCCAGCAGTTACTCGATGTACGAGCAGTACTTC
few,NA,TRBV25-1,TRBJ2-5,CASSEGSGATQYF,TGTGCCAGCAGTGAAGGCTCCGGGGCCACCCAGTACTTC
NA,TRBD2,TRBV7-8,TRBJ2-5,CASSLSRLAGARGETQYF,TGTGCCAGCAGCTTAAGCCGGCTAGCGGGGGCACGGGGCGAGACCCAGTACTTC
many,NA,TRBV9,TRBJ1-1,CASSVDSIWNTEAFF,TGTGCCAGCAGCGTTGATTCCATTTGGAACACTGAAGCTTTCTTT
few,NA,TRBV9,TRBJ1-1,CASSVGGMNTEAFF,TGTGCCAGCAGCGTCGGGGGTATGAACACTGAAGCTTTCTTT
few,TRBD1,TRBV5-5,TRBJ1-4,CASRPGGSEKLFF,TGTGCCAGCAGACCAGGGGGTAGTGAAAAACTGTTTTTT
many,NA,TRBV7-2,TRBJ2-4,CASSYAAVAKNIQYF,TGTGCCAGCAGCTACGCCGCGGTAGCCAAAAACATTCAGTACTTC
NA,NA,TRBV7-6,TRBJ2-3,CASSYRYTDTQYF,TGTGCCAGCAGCTACAGGTACACAGATACGCAGTATTTT
NA,NA,TRBV18,TRBJ1-1,CASSPAVPSNTEAFF,TGTGCCAGCTCACCAGCGGTCCCATCGAACACTGAAGCTTTCTTT
few,NA,TRBV12-3/TRBV12-4,TRBJ2-7,CASRKTDHPSEQYF,TGTGCCAGCAGAAAGACTGATCACCCTTCCGAGCAGTACTTC
NA,NA,TRBV4-1,TRBJ2-3,CASSQTGLVIETQYF,TGCGCCAGCAGCCAAACAGGGTTGGTGATAGAAACGCAGTATTTT
many,NA,TRBV5-1,TRBJ2-6,CASSLVPTLGANVLTF,TGCGCCAGCAGCTTGGTTCCTACTCTGGGGGCCAACGTCCTGACTTTC
NA,NA,TRBV20-1,TRBJ2-5,CSASRPRETQYF,TGCAGTGCTAGCAGGCCAAGAGAGACCCAGTACTTC
many,NA,TRBV7-9,TRBJ1-1,CASSLRRSGAANTEAFF,TGTGCCAGCAGCTTAAGGAGGAGTGGGGCAGCTAACACTGAAGCTTTCTTT
NA,TRBD2,TRBV9,TRBJ2-1,CASSVTSGDAGAYNEQFF,TGTGCCAGCAGCGTAACTAGCGGGGACGCCGGGGCGTACAATGAGCAGTTCTTC
few,TRBD2,TRBV7-7,TRBJ2-1,CASSKTSGGGNEQFF,TGTGCCAGCAGCAAGACTAGCGGGGGTGGGAATGAGCAGTTCTTC
few,TRBD2,TRBV11-1,TRBJ2-3,CASSLPKRLAGDLLEADTQYF,TGTGCCAGCAGCCTACCCAAAAGGTTGGCGGGGGATCTACTAGAGGCAGATACGCAGTATTTT
few,NA,TRBV5-1,TRBJ1-3,CASSLAAGHGNTIYF,TGCGCCAGCAGCTTGGCCGCGGGGCATGGAAACACCATATATTTT